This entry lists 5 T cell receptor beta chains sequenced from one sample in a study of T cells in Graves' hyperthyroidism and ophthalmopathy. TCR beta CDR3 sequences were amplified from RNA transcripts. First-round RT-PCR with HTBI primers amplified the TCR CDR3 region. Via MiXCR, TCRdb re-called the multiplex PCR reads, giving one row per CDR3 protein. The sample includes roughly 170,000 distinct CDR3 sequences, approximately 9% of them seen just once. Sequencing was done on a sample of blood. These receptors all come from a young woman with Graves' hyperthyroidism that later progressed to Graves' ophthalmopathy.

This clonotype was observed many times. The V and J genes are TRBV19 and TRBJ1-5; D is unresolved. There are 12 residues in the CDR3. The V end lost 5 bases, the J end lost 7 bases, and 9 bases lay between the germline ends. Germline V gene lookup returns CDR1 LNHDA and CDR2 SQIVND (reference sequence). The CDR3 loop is CASSLRWQPQHF. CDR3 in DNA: TGTGCCAGTAGTTTAAGGTGGCAGCCCCAGCATTTT.

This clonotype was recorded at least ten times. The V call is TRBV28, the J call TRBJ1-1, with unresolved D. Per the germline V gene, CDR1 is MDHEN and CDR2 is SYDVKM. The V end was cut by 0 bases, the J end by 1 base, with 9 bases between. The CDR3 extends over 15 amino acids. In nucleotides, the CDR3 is TGTGCCAGCAGTTTATGGGAACAGAGGAACACTGAAGCTTTCTTT. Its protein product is CASSLWEQRNTEAFF.

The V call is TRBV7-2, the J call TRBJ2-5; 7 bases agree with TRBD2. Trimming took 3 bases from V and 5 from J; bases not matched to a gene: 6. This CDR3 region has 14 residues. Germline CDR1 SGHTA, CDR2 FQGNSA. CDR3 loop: CASSFLTGGETQYF. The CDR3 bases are TGTGCCAGCAGCTTCCTCACCGGGGGGGAGACCCAGTACTTC.

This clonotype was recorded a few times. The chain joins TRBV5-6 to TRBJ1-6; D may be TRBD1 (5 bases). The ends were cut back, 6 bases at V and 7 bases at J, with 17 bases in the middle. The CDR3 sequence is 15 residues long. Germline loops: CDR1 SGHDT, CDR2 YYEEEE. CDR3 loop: CASTRNRGGNSPLHF. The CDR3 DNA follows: TGTGCCAGCACCAGAAATCGGGGGGGAAATTCACCCCTCCACTTT.

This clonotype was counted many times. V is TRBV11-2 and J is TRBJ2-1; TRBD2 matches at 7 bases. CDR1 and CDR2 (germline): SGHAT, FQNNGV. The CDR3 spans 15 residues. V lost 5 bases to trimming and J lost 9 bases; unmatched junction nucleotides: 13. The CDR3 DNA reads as TGTGCCAGCAGCGGCCTGGGCGGGAGAGGTATTGAGCAGTTCTTC. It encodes CASSGLGGRGIEQFF.